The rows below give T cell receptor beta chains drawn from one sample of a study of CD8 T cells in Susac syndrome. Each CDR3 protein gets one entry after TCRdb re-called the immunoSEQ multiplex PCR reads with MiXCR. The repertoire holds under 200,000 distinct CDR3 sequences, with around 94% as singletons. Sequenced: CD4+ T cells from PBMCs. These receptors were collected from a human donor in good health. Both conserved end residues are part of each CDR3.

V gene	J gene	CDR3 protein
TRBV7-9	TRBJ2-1	CASSHSGGYNEQFF
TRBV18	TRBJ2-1	CASSPTGQVLYNEQFF
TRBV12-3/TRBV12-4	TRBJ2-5	CASSLGGLAGGSAQYF
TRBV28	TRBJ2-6	CASSLWTPGGSGANVLTF
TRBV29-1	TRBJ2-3	CSGGGSGGLDTQYF
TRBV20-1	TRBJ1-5	CSARGYRDQPQHF
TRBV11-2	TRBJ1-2	CASSRGQGAHGYTF
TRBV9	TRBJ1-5	CASSTTGSGPQHF
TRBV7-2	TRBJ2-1	CASSLAALSYNEQFF
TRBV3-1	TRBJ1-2	CASRQGYGYTF
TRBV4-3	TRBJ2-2	CASSRLPGSAGELFF
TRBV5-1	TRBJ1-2	CASSPTGTGGLDYTF
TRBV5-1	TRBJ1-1	CASSLERDTEAFF
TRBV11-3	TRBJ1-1	CASSSRRGTEAFF
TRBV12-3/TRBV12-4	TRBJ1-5	CASRAGQGRNQPQHF
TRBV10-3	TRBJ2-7	CAISEQSYEQYF
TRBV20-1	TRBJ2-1	CSARGTSGGNEQFF
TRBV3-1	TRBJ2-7	CASSLRGAGDHEQYF
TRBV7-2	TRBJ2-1	CASSPWGDNEQFF
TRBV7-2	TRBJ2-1	CASRQGLDNEQFF
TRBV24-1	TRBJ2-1	CATSDAVDRSDEQFF
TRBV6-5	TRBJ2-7	CASIPRGLHEQYF
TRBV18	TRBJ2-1	CASSPMADNEQFF
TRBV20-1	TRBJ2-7	CSASGPTGRAYEQYF
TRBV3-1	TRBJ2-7	CASSHRWEAYEQYF
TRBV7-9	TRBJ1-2	CASSLWTDTNYGYTF
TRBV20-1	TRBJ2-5	CSPEDREGTQYF
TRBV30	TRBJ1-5	CAWSRTGGQPQHF
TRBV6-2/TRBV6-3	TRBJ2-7	CASSYSMLTYEQYF